Reported below is one TCR beta chain. Its binding antigen is unknown. Base quality data are lacking; no much larger clone is found one base away. This sample is drawn from a study of cytomegalovirus exposure and HLA in healthy donors (dated by TCRdb to the late 2010s). About the full investigation: An earlier analysis of some 500 of the donors reported more than 250 Gb of sequence data and 117 million unique TCR beta sequences from 150 million to 200 million T cells. Because of strong linkage in the cohort, a handful of DR-DQ haplotypes were treated as single units for association and clustering. An early release that covered some 640 HLA-typed donors contained around 300 gigabases of sequencing data and tens of millions of unique TCR sequences. The aim of the study was to test whether cataloging public T cell receptors could identify signatures of past pathogen exposure. Donor age, sex, ethnicity and CMV serostatus were compiled together with the repertoire data. Both class I and class II loci were covered by HLA typing, at four-digit resolution. A separate validation cohort of more than 100 different subjects was used in addition to the approximately 640-subject first cohort. To study patterns of TCR occurrence, a later analysis re-analyzed previously published TCR beta repertoires from 666 donors and added high-resolution HLA genotyping. Among 300 to 450 genotyped donors of the cohort, an average of around 240,000 unique TCR beta nucleotide sequences were sequenced per donor, roughly a sixth of them non-productive. Rather than drawing on any new phenotypic data, the later analysis identified candidate immune exposures from TCR beta sequences and the way those sequences occurred across donors. The genetic ancestry cluster associated with self-reported Caucasian donors included approximately 85% of the 398 genotyped donors. To predict cytomegalovirus infection status, the study combined high-throughput TCR immunosequencing, statistical association of individual TCRs with disease status, and machine learning. Every discovery cohort repertoire had been produced on one sequencing platform. An earlier analysis of approximately 630 of the donors applied high-throughput TCR beta sequencing to assess whether each TCR beta V gene segment acted as functional or pseudogenic. A later genetic analysis took genome-wide SNP genotypes for about three fifths of the roughly 670 donors and used that subset as a discovery cohort. The T cell repertoires of some 700 subjects were profiled by immunosequencing and related to cytomegalovirus serostatus. Typing coverage differed by locus: A, B, C, DRB1 and DQB1 were typed in roughly 620-630 donors, DQA1 in 500 to 550, DPA1 in 600 to 610, and DPB1 in 400 to 490.

Broader findings and caveats from the paper: For the cohort, immune exposure information was limited to CMV serostatus. In a later analysis, several top co-occurrence clusters were reported to appear linked to parvovirus B19, influenza, CMV and Epstein-Barr virus. The authors suggested that the approach could potentially be generalized to other disease states and immunological phenotypes. A further reported finding was that TCR beta sequences accurately predicted the HLA-A and HLA-B alleles for most subjects in the first cohort. Strong co-occurrence of HLA alleles, especially DR and DQ, made assigning TCR associations to individual alleles difficult. Across donors, most TCR sequences were observed very rarely, whereas some public TCRs were present in many individuals. Most CMV-associated TCR beta chains appeared to be HLA-restricted in a later analysis, and the HLA associations seemed to be driven largely by CMV exposure. In a later genetic analysis, fewer N-insertions in productive TCRs were reported among donors in an Asian-associated ancestry cluster than the roughly 640-donor mean. In a later analysis, the rate of TCR association differed among HLA loci, with DRB1 alleles having the most associated TCRs and HLA-C alleles having the fewest. A group of highly shared sequence variants was considered likely to be a technical artifact of the sequencing pipeline. In a later analysis, HLA-associated TCR beta chains were found to be more clonally expanded and to have lower generation probabilities than equally common non-associated chains. Because HLA typing was missing for some donors at each locus, association tests included only the typed subset. V-gene and J-gene trimming of TCR beta chains was associated with a missense DCLRE1C variant in a later genetic analysis, and the association was replicated in an independent cohort. In vitro tests confirmed that a few of the cytomegalovirus-associated TCR beta chains recognize cytomegalovirus antigens. Roughly uniform sequencing depth across donors was assumed in presence/absence analyses, although this assumption may not hold. Broadly in line with IMGT annotations, most TCR beta V segments showed up in productive rearrangements about 87% or about 30% of the time in an earlier analysis of several hundred of the donors. The earlier analysis of 587 of the donors excluded roughly 16 rarely observed V segments, including chromosome 9 orphons, because counts were too low. The study gave a list of 150 to 200 TCR beta chains associated with cytomegalovirus. This cohort had only TCR beta chains sequenced, and the lack of alpha or paired-chain data limited which features could be detected. At a false discovery rate of 0.05, a later analysis linked some 18,000 TCR beta sequences to specific HLA alleles. In both the original and validation cohorts, the classifier was reported to diagnose cytomegalovirus status with high specificity and sensitivity. Correlated functional status among segregating V segments might reflect linkage disequilibrium, but an unknown experimental factor could not be ruled out.

Library construction relied on the immunoSEQ multiplex PCR assay. For the multiplex PCR, a mixture combining 60 forward primers for TCR Vbeta segments and 13 reverse primers for TCR Jbeta segments was used. Amplification of the CDR3 region of rearranged TCR beta genes was performed with a multiplex PCR assay on genomic DNA. The amplified TCR beta libraries were sequenced on the Illumina HiSeq System as 87-base-pair reads. The authors' analysis ran thus. A later analysis counted about 82 million unique TCR beta chains across the 690 or so repertoires, and around 12 million of these chains were shared by at least two donors. A nearest-neighbor algorithm error-corrected the raw reads and collapsed the reads into unique sequences, merging closely related sequences to remove PCR and sequencing errors. V, D and J gene segments were assigned by aligning CDR3 sequences to IMGT reference sequences. Each retained sequence needed at least a six-nucleotide match to both a V gene segment and a J gene segment. Rearrangements were called productive when the CDR3 lacked stop codons and stayed in frame with V and J; all others were non-productive. Following IMGT convention, CDR3 was defined as the stretch from the second conserved V-encoded cysteine up to the conserved J-encoded phenylalanine. In an earlier analysis of more than 550 of the donors, sequences lacking an unambiguous match to a single V gene segment were excluded. An earlier analysis of around 600 of the donors classified V segments as functional when productive rearrangements were above 56.7% and as segregating when the standard deviation between donors was above 5%. To diagnose cytomegalovirus status from the catalog of TCR beta chain sequences, a statistical classification framework was built. A later analysis assigned V and J genes by comparing TCR nucleotide sequences with IMGT/GENE-DB human TR gene sequences. Using the TCRdist pipeline, a later analysis assigned CDR3 sequences along with most-parsimonious VDJ recombination scenarios. A later analysis defined each TCR beta chain by its CDR3 amino acid sequence plus V-gene family, and excluded reads lacking a unique V-gene family. As a way to deal with suspected cross-contamination and a sequencing artifact, a later analysis dropped over 550 nucleotide sequences that were highly shared and had low generation probability. For each public chain, a later analysis derived a clonal expansion index from normalized ranks of inferred template counts within each repertoire. In a later analysis, generation probabilities were computed using a VDJ recombination model fitted to out-of-frame rearrangements, and the results were checked against IGoR. In a later analysis, TCR-TCR, TCR-HLA and TCR-CMV co-occurrence was scored with hypergeometric tests, and a repertoire-size bias correction was applied to TCR pairs. A later analysis estimated false discovery rates by permuting HLA or CMV assignments 20 times. In a later analysis, co-occurring TCRs were grouped using DBSCAN, and TCRdist sequence similarity was added for clustering within HLA-allele-positive subsets. For co-occurrence clustering, repertoires with fewer than 30,000 or more than 120,000 public chains were excluded, along with about five repertoires with anomalous nucleotide sharing. TCRdb took this table from immuneACCESS and kept in-frame rearrangements with V and J called. Such tables lack part of the clones; where checked against another copy, unresolved V genes explain under half of the gap, and the rest is unexplained. The V and J calls and the clone size are those of that table, but D and trimming were determined from the DNA. The sample profile shows about 100,000 clones; about 74% of them were found once. The ten biggest clones cover 4.5% to 5% of the sample.

In total, approximately 700 healthy bone marrow donors made up the cohort. Cohort members were all nominally healthy when sampled, although unrecorded immune exposures were likely present. The donor tested CMV seropositive and was one of the 289 seropositive cohort members. Each donor provided a peripheral blood sample, and peripheral blood mononuclear cells were used for TCR beta sequencing. Genomic DNA extraction from the blood cell samples was performed with the Qiagen DNeasy Blood Extraction Kit. The receptor's source is a woman aged 18-30 years in good health and CMV-seropositive. The sequenced sample consisted of PBMCs.

The DNA sequence is as follows: TGTGCCAGCAGTTTATGGGAGGGAAGTAAAAGCGAGCAGTACTTC. Translation gives CASSLWEGSKSEQYF. The chain is assembled from TRBV28 and TRBJ2-7, and possibly TRBD2, on 6 matching bases. The germline V gene encodes CDR1 MDHEN and CDR2 SYDVKM. The CDR3 covers 15 residues, taking in both the cysteine and the phenylalanine. Of the read, only the CDR3 DNA is kept; its 45 bases are in frame from base 1. V drops 0 bases and J drops 6 bases, leaving 15 bases in between.